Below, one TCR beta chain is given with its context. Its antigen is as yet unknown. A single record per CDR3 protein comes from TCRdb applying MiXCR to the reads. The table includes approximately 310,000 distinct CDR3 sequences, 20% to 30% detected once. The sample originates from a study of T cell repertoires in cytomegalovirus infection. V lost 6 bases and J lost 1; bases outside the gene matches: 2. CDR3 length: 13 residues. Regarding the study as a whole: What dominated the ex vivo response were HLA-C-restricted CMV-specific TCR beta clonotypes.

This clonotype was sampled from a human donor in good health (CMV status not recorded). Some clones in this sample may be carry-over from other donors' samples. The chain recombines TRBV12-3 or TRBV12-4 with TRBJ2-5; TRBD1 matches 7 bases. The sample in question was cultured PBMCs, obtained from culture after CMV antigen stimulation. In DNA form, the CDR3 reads TGTGCCAGCAGGACAGGGAGCCAAGAGACCCAGTACTTC. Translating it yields CASRTGSQETQYF.